One sample yielded the 13 T cell receptor beta chains listed below, sequenced in a study of siplizumab effects on memory and regulatory T cells. Clones were sequenced by immunoSEQ multiplex PCR, and TCRdb holds only the in-frame ones, with some missing. The data hold some 80,000 clones, with around 95% observed a single time. The sequenced material came from CD8+ T cells sorted from blood. The receptors shown here come from a human donor in good health.

The rearrangement uses TRBV5-4 and TRBJ2-7; 12 bases line up with TRBD1. There are 14 residues in the CDR3. Looked up from germline, CDR1 is SGHNT and CDR2 is YYREEE (reference sequence). V lost 5 bases to trimming and J lost 4 bases; unmatched junction nucleotides: 4. The CDR3 DNA follows: TGTGCCAGCAGTTCGGGACAGGGGGCGTACGAGCAGTACTTC. Translating it yields CASSSGQGAYEQYF.

J is TRBJ1-5 and V is TRBV6-6, with unresolved D. Trimming removed 6 bases at V and 6 bases at J, with 6 bases between. The germline CDR1 and CDR2 sequences are MNHNY and SVGAGI (reference sequence). The CDR3 is 11 residues long. The CDR3 DNA is TGTGCCAGCAGGGCGGCTCAGCCCCAGCATTTT. The encoded protein is CASRAAQPQHF.

As regards this clone: Other DNA sequences within the sample encode an identical CDR3. V gene TRBV9 combines with J gene TRBJ2-3, with a possible D match to TRBD2 (5 bases). Germline CDR1 reads SGDLS; CDR2 reads YYNGEE. This CDR3 comprises 15 residues. Trimming removed 0 bases at V and 1 base at J, with 9 bases between. Here the CDR3 DNA reads TGTGCCAGCAGCGTAGCTACGCGGGGCACAGATACGCAGTATTTT. Translated: CASSVATRGTDTQYF.

The genes are TRBV6-6 and TRBJ2-7; a weak D match, TRBD2 (7 bases). Germline-derived CDR1 and CDR2 are MNHNY and SVGAGI (reference sequence). The CDR3 has 15 residues. Between the trimmed V and J ends, which lost 5 bases and 5 bases, there was a span of 19 bases. CDR3 sequence: CASSALQGRVHEQYF. The CDR3 region has the DNA TGTGCCAGCAGTGCGCTTCAGGGGAGGGTCCACGAGCAGTACTTC.

This chain connects TRBV10-1 to TRBJ2-1; a possible D gene is TRBD2 (5 bases). Germline assignment: CDR1 WNHNN and CDR2 SYGVQD (reference sequence). V lost 3 bases and J lost 3, with 9 bases in between. CDR3 length equals 14 residues. The CDR3 reads CASSDSGSYNEQFF. In DNA form, the CDR3 reads TGCGCCAGCAGTGACTCGGGGAGCTACAATGAGCAGTTCTTC.

This clone was counted between two and nine times. The gene calls are TRBV28 and TRBJ1-1; weak D call: TRBD1 (5 bases). With 4 bases removed from V and 4 bases from J, the gap between germline ends came to 10 bases. Germline values: CDR1 MDHEN, CDR2 SYDVKM. The length of the CDR3 is 13 residues. Here the CDR3 reads CASSSDRSTEAFF. CDR3 sequence (DNA): TGTGCCAGCAGTTCAGACAGAAGCACTGAAGCTTTCTTT.

This rearrangement joins TRBV28 to TRBJ2-7; no clear D. Germline lookup yields CDR1 MDHEN and CDR2 SYDVKM. The CDR3 runs to 12 residues. The germline V and J ends were trimmed by 4 bases and 3 bases, with 7 bases remaining between them. The CDR3, as DNA: TGTGCCAGCAGTTGGGCGGACTACGAGCAGTACTTC. Protein: CASSWADYEQYF.

The V gene is TRBV11-2, the J gene TRBJ2-2, with 16 bases matching TRBD2. The J segment lost 2 bases and the V segment lost 5 bases, leaving 8 bases of the junction unmatched. CDR1 is SGHAT, CDR2 FQNNGV, per germline. The CDR3 runs 19 residues. The CDR3 loop reads CASSAEGLAGGPNTGELFF. CDR3 nucleotide sequence: TGTGCCAGCAGCGCAGAGGGACTAGCGGGAGGGCCTAACACCGGGGAGCTGTTTTTT.

The chain is built from TRBV13 and TRBJ2-3, with 7 bases aligning to TRBD1. The CDR3 length is 15 residues. Germline CDR1 is PRHDT and CDR2 is FYEKMQ (reference sequence). V gave up 2 bases and J gave up 1 base; unmatched junction bases: 3. CDR3 residues: CASSLRGLGTDTQYF. For the CDR3, the DNA is TGTGCCAGCAGCTTAAGGGGGCTGGGCACAGATACGCAGTATTTT. Complete variable domain (other parts from reference TRBV13 and TRBJ2-3): AAGVIQSPRHLIKEKRETATLKCYPIPRHDTVYWYQQGPGQDPQFLISFYEKMQSDKGSIPDRFSAQQFSDYHSELNMSSLELGDSALYFCASSLRGLGTDTQYFGPGTRLTVL.

CDR3 bases: TGTGCCAGCAGCTTAGACGGGACGAGCTATGGCTACACCTTC. It translates to CASSLDGTSYGYTF. The chain is built from TRBV7-9 and TRBJ1-2; tentatively, D is TRBD1 (5 bases). The V and J ends lost 1 base and 4 bases respectively, with 10 bases between them. Germline CDR1 reads SEHNR; CDR2 reads FQNEAQ (reference sequence). The CDR3 is made up of 14 amino acids.

This chain links TRBV9 with TRBJ2-1; TRBD2 agrees at 8 bases. Per the germline V gene, CDR1 is SGDLS and CDR2 is YYNGEE. The trim removed 0 bases at V and 0 bases at J, leaving 2 bases unmatched. The CDR3 extends over 16 amino acids. CDR3 region: CASSVAGTSSYNEQFF. The CDR3 DNA is TGTGCCAGCAGCGTAGCGGGGACTAGCTCCTACAATGAGCAGTTCTTC.

The chain uses TRBV27 and TRBJ1-1; D might be TRBD1 (5 bases). CDR3 length: 13 residues. CDR1 is MNHEY and CDR2 is SMNVEV in the germline V gene (reference sequence). Trimming pared 3 bases from V and 4 bases from J, leaving 9 bases between. In nucleotides, the CDR3 is TGTGCCAGCAGTTTGGGGGGGATCACTGAAGCTTTCTTT. Translated: CASSLGGITEAFF.

V usage is TRBV23-1 and J usage is TRBJ2-1; a weak D match, TRBD2 (6 bases). TRBV23-1 is identified as an open reading frame with a role that is uncertain. V was shortened by 4 bases and J by 0 bases, with 16 bases between the two germline ends. The CDR3 length is 17 residues. This CDR3 reads CASSPALGGSSYNEQFF. Here the CDR3 DNA reads TGCGCCAGCAGTCCGGCCCTCGGGGGTTCCTCCTACAATGAGCAGTTCTTC.